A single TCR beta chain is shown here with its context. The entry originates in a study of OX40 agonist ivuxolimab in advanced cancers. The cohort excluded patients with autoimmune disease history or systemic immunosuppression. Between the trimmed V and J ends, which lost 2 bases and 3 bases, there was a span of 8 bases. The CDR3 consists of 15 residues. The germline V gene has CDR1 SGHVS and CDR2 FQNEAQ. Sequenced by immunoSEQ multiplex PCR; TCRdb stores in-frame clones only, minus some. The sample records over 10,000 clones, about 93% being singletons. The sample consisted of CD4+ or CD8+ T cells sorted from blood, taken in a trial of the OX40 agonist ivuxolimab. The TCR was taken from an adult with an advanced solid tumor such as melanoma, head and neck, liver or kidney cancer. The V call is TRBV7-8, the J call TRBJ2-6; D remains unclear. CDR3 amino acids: CASSLSSRGANVLTF. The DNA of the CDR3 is TGTGCCAGCAGCTTATCGTCGCGTGGGGCCAACGTCCTGACTTTC.